This entry features one TCR beta chain sequence. This sample stems from a study of blood T cell repertoires in COVID-19. Study summary: In each case, the material was cDNA or gDNA derived from T cells, B-cell-depleted T cells, or PBMCs.

Germline-derived CDR1 and CDR2 are SGHNT and YYREEE (reference sequence). V shed 4 bases and J 4 bases; nucleotides not matched to a gene: 9. This CDR3 is 15 amino acids long. Method: immunoSEQ multiplex PCR; TCRdb's copy keeps in-frame clones and lacks some. Of tens of thousands of clones detected, around 90% appear once; the ten largest clones hold less than 3.5%. The chain couples TRBV5-4 to TRBJ1-2; 8 positions agree with TRBD1. Sequencing was performed on peripheral blood. This sequence was found in a man aged 65-85 years with acute or convalescent COVID-19. The chain's CDR3 is CASSLGQGRAYGYTF. The CDR3 DNA reads as TGTGCCAGCAGCCTTGGACAGGGCAGGGCCTATGGCTACACCTTC.